The 23 T cell receptor beta chains given below trace back to one sample, sequenced in a study of human T cells and chemical hapten exposure. Regarding time point: patch test 3, about 24 weeks after DPC sensitization. Treatment indicated: therapeutic diphenylcyclopropenone sensitization with weekly scalp DPC. TCRdb analysed the RACE reads with MiXCR anew, one entry per CDR3 protein. The top ten clones hold around 17% of a sample with roughly 50,000 distinct CDR3 sequences, approximately 9.9% of them seen once. Sequencing used whole blood, obtained in connection with sensitization to the hapten diphenylcyclopropenone (DPC). These receptors all come from a woman in her thirties or forties with alopecia areata. Some clones in this sample may be carry-over from other donors' samples.

The chain uses TRBV19 and TRBJ2-7, with a weak D call TRBD1 (6 bases). Germline V lookup: CDR1 LNHDA, CDR2 SQIVND (reference sequence). The CDR3 length is 14 residues. Between the trimmed V and J ends, which lost 5 bases and 0 bases, there was a span of 11 bases. CDR3 amino acids: CASSLRDNSYEQYF. In DNA, the CDR3 is TGTGCCAGTAGTCTTCGGGACAACTCCTACGAGCAGTACTTC. Variable domain in full (rest from reference TRBV19 and TRBJ2-7): DGGITQSPKYLFRKEGQNVTLSCEQNLNHDAMYWYRQDPGQGLRLIYYSQIVNDFQKGDIAEGYSVSREKKESFPLTVTSAQKNPTAFYLCASSLRDNSYEQYFGPGTRLTVT.

This clonotype has a handful of counts. The chain carries TRBV19 and TRBJ1-1; 8 bases line up with TRBD1. V was pared by 4 bases and J by 4 bases, with 5 bases of the junction left unmatched. The length of the CDR3 is 14 residues. Germline V lookup: CDR1 LNHDA, CDR2 SQIVND (reference sequence). Here the CDR3 DNA reads TGTGCCAGTAGTACGGGACAGGTGTTCACTGAAGCTTTCTTT. Protein sequence: CASSTGQVFTEAFF.

This clonotype occurred a few times. The chain combines TRBV4-1 with TRBJ2-1; D unclear. The V gene's germline CDR1 is MGHRA and CDR2 YSYEKL. The CDR3 is made up of 13 amino acids. V gave up 1 base and J gave up 7 bases, with 8 bases separating them. CDR3 nucleotides: TGCGCCAGCAGCCAAGTTGGGCAGAATGAGCAGTTCTTC. Protein: CASSQVGQNEQFF.

In this sample, this clonotype turned up a few times. V gene TRBV29-1 combines with J gene TRBJ2-5; D remains ambiguous. Germline loops: CDR1 SQVTM, CDR2 ANQGSEA. V lost 3 bases and J lost 0, with 5 bases in between. The length of the CDR3 is 12 residues. The CDR3 protein is CSVDRNQETQYF. DNA of the CDR3: TGCAGCGTTGACAGAAACCAAGAGACCCAGTACTTC.

This clonotype was counted at least ten times. This chain uses TRBV5-1 with TRBJ2-6; 10 bases are a match to TRBD1. Germline V gene data show CDR1 as SGHRS and CDR2 as YFSETQ. This CDR3 has 16 amino acids. V was clipped by 5 bases and J by 1 base; unmatched bases: 3. CDR3 sequence: CASSRQGASGANVLTF. CDR3 nucleotide sequence: TGCGCCAGCAGTAGACAGGGGGCATCTGGGGCCAACGTCCTGACTTTC.

This clonotype was picked up a small number of times. The gene calls are TRBV12-3 or TRBV12-4 and TRBJ2-1, with TRBD2 matching 9 bases. CDR3 size: 16 residues. J was trimmed by 0 bases and V by 5 bases; bases with no gene match: 5. For the CDR3, the DNA is TGTGCCAGCAGTATCGCTAGCGGGACCTCCTACAATGAGCAGTTCTTC. It specifies CASSIASGTSYNEQFF.

This clonotype was observed at least ten times. This rearrangement joins TRBV2 to TRBJ2-1; D perhaps matches TRBD1 (6 bases). Germline assignment: CDR1 SNHLY and CDR2 FYNNEI. Trimming shortened V by 3 bases and J by 7 bases, and 16 bases separated the two germline ends. The CDR3 is made up of 15 amino acids. In DNA form, the CDR3 reads TGTGCCAGCAGTGATATGGGGGCGAGGGGTAATGAGCAGTTCTTC. Its translation is CASSDMGARGNEQFF.

This clonotype was seen a handful of times. This chain joins TRBV28 and TRBJ1-5, with D unresolved. CDR1 and CDR2 (germline): MDHEN, SYDVKM. This CDR3 region has 15 residues. The V end lost 7 bases, the J end lost 4 bases, and 17 bases lay between the germline ends. Here the CDR3 reads CASKIRGSSNQPQHF. The CDR3 coding sequence is TGTGCCAGCAAGATCAGAGGCTCATCGAATCAGCCCCAGCATTTT. Full variable domain (remainder filled in from reference TRBV28 and TRBJ1-5): DVKVTQSSRYLVKRTGEKVFLECVQDMDHENMFWYRQDPGLGLRLIYFSYDVKMKEKGDIPEGYSVSREKKERFSLILESASTNQTSMYLCASKIRGSSNQPQHFGDGTRLSIL.

The sample holds many counts of this clonotype. This chain connects TRBV3-1 to TRBJ2-2, with D hard to call. Germline lookup yields CDR1 LGHDT and CDR2 YNNKEL (reference sequence). The germline V and J ends were trimmed by 4 bases and 2 bases, with 11 bases remaining between them. The CDR3 contains 15 residues. CDR3 DNA sequence: TGTGCCAGCAGCCGAGTGGGTGTCAACACCGGGGAGCTGTTTTTT. It encodes CASSRVGVNTGELFF.

This clonotype was detected a few times. The chain carries TRBV5-1 and TRBJ1-5; TRBD1 agrees at 8 bases. The V gene's germline CDR1 is SGHRS and CDR2 YFSETQ. Germline trimming cut 1 base from V and 6 bases from J; bases unmatched to any gene: 6. The CDR3 is made up of 15 amino acids. CDR3 sequence reads: CASSLQGARGQPQHF. In nucleotides, the CDR3 is TGCGCCAGCAGCTTGCAGGGGGCGCGGGGTCAGCCCCAGCATTTT.

This clonotype showed up just a few times. The CDR3 bases are TGTGCCATCAGTGATGCAGGGTATGGCTACACCTTC. This encodes CAISDAGYGYTF. The chain employs TRBV10-3 and TRBJ1-2, with D maybe TRBD1 (5 bases). The CDR3 runs to 12 residues. Germline CDR1 and CDR2: ENHRY and SYGVKD. The germline V and J ends were trimmed by 3 bases and 5 bases, with 7 bases remaining between them.

In this sample, this clonotype turned up many times. The J gene is TRBJ1-1, the V gene TRBV18; D is ambiguous. CDR1 KGHSH and CDR2 LQKENI come from the germline V gene. The CDR3 spans 12 residues. V shed 2 bases and J shed 1 base, with 2 bases lying between them. Here the CDR3 reads CASSPGNTEAFF. CDR3 nucleotide sequence: TGTGCCAGCTCACCAGGGAACACTGAAGCTTTCTTT. The whole variable domain, filled in from reference TRBV18 and TRBJ1-1, reads NAGVMQNPRHLVRRRGQEARLRCSPMKGHSHVYWYRQLPEEGLKFMVYLQKENIIDESGMPKERFSAEFPKEGPSILRIQQVVRGDSAAYFCASSPGNTEAFFGQGTRLTVV.

This clonotype was counted between two and nine times. V gene TRBV9 combines with J gene TRBJ1-1, with D uncertain. V lost 0 bases and J lost 0, with 3 bases in between. This CDR3 contains 13 residues. Germline lookup yields CDR1 SGDLS and CDR2 YYNGEE. The DNA for the CDR3 is TGTGCCAGCAGCGTAGAGTTGAACACTGAAGCTTTCTTT. It codes for CASSVELNTEAFF.

The chain joins TRBV7-8 to TRBJ1-1; no definite D call. The CDR3 totals 15 residues. Trimming left V 4 bases short and J 2 bases short, with 14 bases between. CDR1 is SGHVS, CDR2 FQNEAQ, per germline. The CDR3 bases are TGTGCCAGCAGCTACGAGATGGGATTTAACACTGAAGCTTTCTTT. Protein product: CASSYEMGFNTEAFF.

Ten or more counts support this clonotype. This rearrangement joins TRBV6-2 or TRBV6-3 to TRBJ1-1; the D is unclear. V was cut by 7 bases and J by 1 base, with 10 bases left in between. CDR1 is MNHEY, CDR2 SVGEGT, per germline. CDR3 length equals 13 residues. CDR3 DNA sequence: TGTGCCAGCACCTTCATAGAGAACACTGAAGCTTTCTTT. It codes for CASTFIENTEAFF.

CDR3 DNA sequence: TGCGCCAGCAGCTTAGGGGGGCTGAGGACAAAAGCTGAAGCTTTCTTT. Its protein product is CASSLGGLRTKAEAFF. This chain links TRBV5-1 with TRBJ1-1, with D possibly matching TRBD1 (6 bases). Germline V lookup: CDR1 SGHRS, CDR2 YFSETQ. The CDR3 has 16 residues. The V end lost 2 bases, the J end lost 6 bases, and 20 bases lay between the germline ends.

The V and J genes are TRBV20-1 and TRBJ1-1, with a possible D match to TRBD1 (5 bases). Trimming left V 6 bases short and J 0 bases short, with 11 bases between. This CDR3 spans 13 amino acids. CDR1 DFQATT and CDR2 SNEGSKA come from the germline V gene (reference sequence). This chain's CDR3 is CSAGGFMNTEAFF. The CDR3 bases are TGCAGTGCGGGGGGATTCATGAACACTGAAGCTTTCTTT.

This clonotype was picked up a small number of times. V gene TRBV12-3 or TRBV12-4 combines with J gene TRBJ2-2; 15 bases match TRBD2. V was pared by 4 bases and J by 0 bases, with 9 bases of the junction left unmatched. This CDR3 spans 20 amino acids. CDR3 DNA sequence: TGTGCCAGCAGTTCCCTGACCGGGACTAGCGGGGGGCCGAACACCGGGGAGCTGTTTTTT. Its protein is CASSSLTGTSGGPNTGELFF.

This clonotype was detected ten times or more. This chain links TRBV18 with TRBJ1-1; D is uncertain. V was shortened by 5 bases and J by 5 bases, with 12 bases between the two germline ends. Germline assignment: CDR1 KGHSH and CDR2 LQKENI. The CDR3 has 13 residues. CDR3: CASSSDDRTEAFF. As DNA, the CDR3 is TGTGCCAGCTCATCGGACGATCGAACTGAAGCTTTCTTT.

The CDR3 nucleotides read TGCAGTGCTGGCGGGAGCTCCTATAATTCACCCCTCCACTTT. Translating it yields CSAGGSSYNSPLHF. The J gene is TRBJ1-6, the V gene TRBV20-1; D unclear. This CDR3 has 14 amino acids. The germline V gene encodes CDR1 DFQATT and CDR2 SNEGSKA (reference sequence). The germline V and J ends were trimmed by 5 bases and 0 bases, with 8 bases remaining between them.

This clonotype was detected many times. The rearrangement links TRBV5-1 to TRBJ2-7; no clear D. V was shortened by 2 bases and J by 2 bases, with 11 bases between the two germline ends. CDR3 length: 14 amino acids. Germline CDR1 SGHRS, CDR2 YFSETQ. The CDR3 bases are TGCGCCAGCAGCTTTGAACAGCCGCCCTACGAGCAGTACTTC. This codes for CASSFEQPPYEQYF.

This clonotype came up a few times. CDR3 residues: CASSNSGQETQYF. CDR3 sequence (DNA): TGTGCCAGCAGCAATAGCGGGCAAGAGACCCAGTACTTC. This chain joins TRBV12-3 or TRBV12-4 and TRBJ2-5, with TRBD2 matching over 7 bases. J lost 2 bases, V lost 6 bases, and 3 bases had no gene match. CDR3 size: 13 residues.

This clonotype was seen ten or more times. The V and J genes are TRBV6-1 and TRBJ2-1; D ambiguous. The germline V gene has CDR1 MNHNS and CDR2 SASEGT. Trimming pared 3 bases from V and 4 bases from J, leaving 13 bases between. This CDR3 spans 15 amino acids. The CDR3: CASSDRSEGYNEQFF. DNA of the CDR3: TGTGCCAGCAGTGATCGCTCAGAAGGGTACAATGAGCAGTTCTTC.